This T cell receptor (beta chain) derives from a study of T-cell memory formation after mild COVID-19. Study-level information: TCR clusters largely stayed donor specific. Regarding the study as a whole: Clones contracting over day 15 to 85 were CD4/CD8 balanced, with later expanders leaning CD4+.

5'RACE primed at constant segments yielded TCR alpha and TCR beta cDNA libraries bearing sample barcodes and UMIs. TCRdb reprocessed the 5' RACE reads with MiXCR, giving one entry per CDR3 protein. The sample contains tens of thousands of distinct CDR3 sequences, more than 12% of which appear only once. This clonotype came up many times. No antigen is known for it. The trim removed 2 bases at V and 3 bases at J, leaving 7 bases unmatched. Germline V gene lookup returns CDR1 DFQATT and CDR2 SNEGSKA (reference sequence). This CDR3 contains 15 residues. The specimen was PBMCs or a T cell subset sorted from them (not recorded which). This receptor was identified in a man younger than 35 who had mild COVID-19 (a few samples of this study predate the infection). Cell type and time point are not known. The chain has TRBV20-1 and TRBJ2-7; 10 positions match TRBD1. The CDR3 loop is CSARHVGQGIYEQYV. CDR3 DNA sequence: TGCAGTGCTAGACACGTGGGACAGGGGATCTACGAGCAGTACGTC.